Shown below are 28 T cell receptor beta chains from a single sample sequenced in a study of T cell responses to AZD1222 COVID-19 vaccine. TCRdb keeps only in-frame clones here, not all; method: immunoSEQ multiplex PCR. This table has more than 110,000 clones, about nine tenths appearing once. The sample here was peripheral blood, taken on day 0 of AZD1222 vaccination. The receptors derive from an adult in good health.

This sequence joins TRBV11-2 and TRBJ2-6; TRBD1 aligns across 8 bases. CDR3 length: 17 amino acids. Trimming took 1 base from V and 4 from J; bases not matched to a gene: 6. The germline CDR1 and CDR2 sequences are SGHAT and FQNNGV. The CDR3, as DNA: TGTGCCAGCAGCTTAGGCCGACAGGGGACCGGGGCCAACGTCCTGACTTTC. Translation: CASSLGRQGTGANVLTF.

The chain carries TRBV28 and TRBJ2-7; D ambiguous. The CDR3 has 11 residues. Germline-derived CDR1 and CDR2 are MDHEN and SYDVKM. The V end lost 6 bases, the J end lost 5 bases, and 8 bases lay between the germline ends. The CDR3: CASSSNNEQYF. The CDR3 DNA is TGTGCCAGCAGCTCAAATAACGAGCAGTACTTC.

This clone was detected many times. The rearrangement links TRBV7-2 to TRBJ2-1; 7 bases agree with TRBD2. V lost 1 base and J lost 14; bases outside the gene matches: 5. Looked up from germline, CDR1 is SGHTA and CDR2 is FQGNSA. The CDR3 has 12 amino acids. CDR3 region: CASSLVAGVEFF. The CDR3 coding sequence is TGTGCCAGCAGCTTAGTTGCGGGGGTGGAGTTCTTC.

The chain combines TRBV3-1 (or the pseudogene TRBV3-2) with TRBJ1-1, with 7 bases aligning to TRBD1. J gave up 1 base and V 5 bases, and 7 bases lay outside the gene matches. CDR3 length: 15 amino acids. Germline CDR1 and CDR2: LGHDT and YNNKEL (reference sequence). CDR3 DNA sequence: TGTGCCAGCAGCTATGCCGGGACAGAGAACACTGAAGCTTTCTTT. Translated, it gives CASSYAGTENTEAFF.

The chain links TRBV11-3 to TRBJ2-1; 10 bases match TRBD2. V dropped 1 base and J dropped 4; count of bases not matched to a gene: 7. Germline CDR1 reads SGHNT; CDR2 reads YENEEA. This CDR3 has 17 residues. Written as DNA, the CDR3 is TGTGCCAGCAGCTTAGGCCTAGCGGGAGAAGTGTACAATGAGCAGTTCTTC. This translates into CASSLGLAGEVYNEQFF. Looking up the rest from reference TRBV11-3 and TRBJ2-1 gives the full variable domain: EAGVVQSPRYKIIEKKQPVAFWCNPISGHNTLYWYLQNLGQGPELLIRYENEEAVDDSQLPKDRFSAERLKGVDSTLKIQPAELGDSAVYLCASSLGLAGEVYNEQFFGPGTRLTVL.

This rearrangement joins TRBV11-2 to TRBJ1-2; TRBD1 is a possible D gene (6 bases). Germline loops: CDR1 SGHAT, CDR2 FQNNGV. There are 15 residues in the CDR3. V was pared by 3 bases and J by 2 bases, with 13 bases between. The CDR3 nucleotides read TGTGCCAGCAGCTTTCCCTTAACAGGGAACTATGGCTACACCTTC. It encodes CASSFPLTGNYGYTF.

This sequence joins TRBV6-5 and TRBJ2-1, with D possibly being TRBD1 (5 bases). The CDR3 has 15 amino acids. CDR1 is MNHEY, CDR2 SVGAGI, per germline. Trimming took off 6 bases at V and 2 bases at J, with 14 bases between the two ends. The CDR3 spells CASRDQGKTYNEQFF. The CDR3, as DNA: TGTGCCAGCAGAGACCAGGGTAAGACCTACAATGAGCAGTTCTTC.

The rearrangement links TRBV29-1 to TRBJ1-3; a possible D gene is TRBD1 (5 bases). Trimming left V 3 bases short and J 2 bases short, with 11 bases between. Germline V CDR1 and CDR2: SQVTM, ANQGSEA. The CDR3 loop spans 14 amino acids. The CDR3 here is CSVDIQGTGNTIYF. The DNA of the CDR3 is TGCAGCGTTGATATTCAGGGTACTGGAAACACCATATATTTT.

V gene TRBV6-4 combines with J gene TRBJ1-5; D is possibly TRBD1 (6 bases). The CDR3 has 13 residues. V dropped 5 bases and J dropped 6 bases, with 11 bases sitting between them. CDR1 is MRHNA, CDR2 SNTAGT, per germline. CDR3 nucleotides: TGTGCCAGCAGTCCACAGGGAGGTCAGCCCCAGCATTTT. It is translated as CASSPQGGQPQHF.

The chain joins TRBV3-1 (or the pseudogene TRBV3-2) to TRBJ2-7; D ambiguous. Trimming shortened V by 0 bases and J by 12 bases, and 15 bases separated the two germline ends. The CDR3 loop spans 13 amino acids. From germline, CDR1 is LGHDT and CDR2 YNNKEL (reference sequence). The CDR3 region is CASSQDRDSRRYF. The CDR3 DNA reads TGTGCCAGCAGCCAAGATCGTGATAGCCGTCGGTACTTC.

The chain uses TRBV28 and TRBJ1-1; 7 bases line up with TRBD1. The CDR3 spans 14 residues. CDR1 is MDHEN and CDR2 is SYDVKM in the germline V gene. J gave up 2 bases and V 8 bases, and 8 bases lay outside the gene matches. The CDR3 DNA sequence: TGTGCCAGCTCCTCTTACAGGGGTAACACTGAAGCTTTCTTT. Translated, it gives CASSSYRGNTEAFF.

This clone was found a few times. This chain joins TRBV4-1 and TRBJ1-2; the D gene is possibly TRBD1 (6 bases). Germline V gene sequence: CDR1 MGHRA, CDR2 YSYEKL. This CDR3 has 14 amino acids. Trimming shortened V by 5 bases and J by 5 bases, and 15 bases separated the two germline ends. CDR3 residues: CASSGRVTGYGYTF. DNA of the CDR3: TGCGCCAGCAGCGGACGAGTGACAGGATATGGCTACACCTTC.

This chain uses TRBV5-6 with TRBJ1-1; 7 bases agree with TRBD1. The CDR3 totals 11 residues. Per germline, CDR1 SGHDT and CDR2 YYEEEE. Germline trimming cut 4 bases from V and 8 bases from J; bases unmatched to any gene: 2. The CDR3 loop is CASSRQGEAFF. The CDR3 DNA sequence: TGTGCCAGCAGCCGACAGGGAGAAGCTTTCTTT.

The chain couples TRBV30 to TRBJ1-1; tentative D call: TRBD1 (6 bases). The V gene's germline CDR1 is GTSNPN and CDR2 SVGIG (reference sequence). CDR3 size: 13 residues. V shed 3 bases and J shed 4 bases, with 12 bases lying between them. This CDR3 is CAWRKRGGTEAFF. The CDR3 DNA sequence: TGTGCCTGGAGGAAGAGAGGGGGCACTGAAGCTTTCTTT.

The J gene is TRBJ2-6, the V gene TRBV7-2; D gene uncertain. V lost 3 bases, J lost 4 bases, and 10 bases lay in between. The CDR3 runs 15 residues. CDR1 and CDR2 (germline): SGHTA, FQGNSA. The CDR3 protein is CASSFRLLGANVLTF. The CDR3 DNA follows: TGTGCCAGCAGCTTCCGTCTGCTCGGGGCCAACGTCCTGACTTTC.

V is TRBV27 and J is TRBJ2-3, with unresolved D. V was shortened by 2 bases and J by 8 bases, with 17 bases between the two germline ends. Germline CDR1 MNHEY, CDR2 SMNVEV (reference sequence). The length of the CDR3 is 15 residues. CDR3 in DNA: TGTGCCAGCAGTTTAGGGCTAGGGTTCTCTAGTACGCAGTATTTT. Translating it yields CASSLGLGFSSTQYF.

The chain combines TRBV27 with TRBJ1-4, with D possibly TRBD1 on 5 matching bases. The CDR3 has 17 amino acids. Germline CDR1 MNHEY, CDR2 SMNVEV (reference sequence). V lost 6 bases and J lost 0, with 17 bases in between. The CDR3 nucleotides read TGTGCCAGCAGGCTAGACAGACACATAGCAACTAATGAAAAACTGTTTTTT. Amino acids: CASRLDRHIATNEKLFF. The entire variable domain, with the rest obtained from reference TRBV27 and TRBJ1-4, is as follows: EAQVTQNPRYLITVTGKKLTVTCSQNMNHEYMSWYRQDPGLGLRQIYYSMNVEVTDKGDVPEGYKVSRKEKRNFPLILESPSPNQTSLYFCASRLDRHIATNEKLFFGSGTQLSVL.

The chain combines TRBV5-1 with TRBJ2-1; TRBD2 aligns across 12 bases. V lost 0 bases to trimming and J lost 0 bases; unmatched junction nucleotides: 7. CDR1 and CDR2 (germline): SGHRS, YFSETQ. The CDR3 is made up of 19 amino acids. The CDR3 sequence: CASSLVGLAGLSSYNEQFF. The CDR3, as DNA: TGCGCCAGCAGCTTGGTGGGACTAGCGGGTCTTAGCTCCTACAATGAGCAGTTCTTC. Based on the CDR3 plus reference TRBV5-1 and TRBJ2-1, the full variable domain is KAGVTQTPRYLIKTRGQQVTLSCSPISGHRSVSWYQQTPGQGLQFLFEYFSETQRNKGNFPGRFSGRQFSNSRSEMNVSTLELGDSALYLCASSLVGLAGLSSYNEQFFGPGTRLTVL.

The chain joins TRBV18 to TRBJ2-7, with a weak D call TRBD2 (5 bases). The CDR3 runs to 14 residues. The ends were cut back, 1 base at V and 3 bases at J, with 10 bases in the middle. The V gene's germline CDR1 is KGHSH and CDR2 LQKENI. The chain's CDR3 is CASSPQDGDYEQYF. The CDR3 DNA is TGTGCCAGCTCACCACAGGACGGGGACTACGAGCAGTACTTC.

The V gene is TRBV7-9, the J gene TRBJ1-6; TRBD1 aligns across 7 bases. Germline CDR1 is SEHNR and CDR2 is FQNEAQ (reference sequence). After removal of 3 bases from V and 7 bases from J, the junction contained 12 bases not matched to a gene. The CDR3 spans 17 residues. CDR3 sequence (DNA): TGTGCCAGCAGCTTGTCGGGACAGTCGATTCGCAATTCACCCCTCCACTTT. This sequence encodes CASSLSGQSIRNSPLHF.

The chain employs TRBV30 and TRBJ1-2; D might be TRBD1 (5 bases). Germline V gene data show CDR1 as GTSNPN and CDR2 as SVGIG (reference sequence). Trimming pared 0 bases from V and 12 bases from J, leaving 14 bases between. The CDR3 totals 12 residues. This CDR3 is CAWSVGYGGDTF. The DNA of the CDR3 is TGTGCCTGGAGTGTGGGTTACGGGGGTGACACCTTC.

The J gene is TRBJ1-5, the V gene TRBV18; D remains ambiguous. Trimming took 0 bases from V and 0 from J, leaving 12 bases between them. Per germline, CDR1 KGHSH and CDR2 LQKENI. The CDR3 covers 17 residues. The CDR3 loop is CASSPPGSRSSNQPQHF. The CDR3 DNA reads TGTGCCAGCTCACCACCCGGGTCCAGGAGTAGCAATCAGCCCCAGCATTTT.

The CDR3 is CASSHGEGSYNEQFF. CDR3 coding DNA: TGTGCCAGCAGCCATGGGGAGGGGTCCTACAATGAGCAGTTCTTC. The chain recombines TRBV3-1 (or the pseudogene TRBV3-2) with TRBJ2-1, with 7 bases identical to TRBD2. Losses at the gene ends were 3 bases for V and 1 base for J; bases not matched to a gene: 3. Germline CDR1 LGHDT, CDR2 YNNKEL (reference sequence). The CDR3 runs to 15 residues.

This chain joins TRBV11-2 and TRBJ2-2; D tentatively reads TRBD1 or TRBD2 (5 bases each). The CDR3 is 16 residues long. Germline V gene data show CDR1 as SGHAT and CDR2 as FQNNGV. V was cut by 3 bases and J by 2 bases, with 13 bases left in between. CDR3 region: CASSLPGTDNTGELFF. As DNA, the CDR3 is TGTGCCAGCAGCTTGCCCGGGACCGACAACACCGGGGAGCTGTTTTTT.

The genes are TRBV4-1 and TRBJ1-5; D not resolved. CDR3 size: 13 residues. CDR1 is MGHRA, CDR2 YSYEKL, per germline. With 1 base removed from V and 7 bases from J, the gap between germline ends came to 8 bases. This chain's CDR3 is CASSQGRNQPQHF. The CDR3 nucleotides read TGCGCCAGCAGCCAAGGTCGGAACCAGCCCCAGCATTTT.

The rearrangement joins TRBV19 to TRBJ1-5, with a possible D match to TRBD1 (6 bases). Trimming cost V 8 bases and J 5 bases, with 16 bases left between them. Germline V gives CDR1 LNHDA, CDR2 SQIVND (reference sequence). CDR3 length: 14 residues. CDR3 residues: CASGRGGYDQPQHF. DNA for the CDR3: TGTGCCAGTGGAAGAGGGGGGTACGATCAGCCCCAGCATTTT. The full variable domain, in which reference TRBV19 and TRBJ1-5 provide the parts outside the CDR3, is DGGITQSPKYLFRKEGQNVTLSCEQNLNHDAMYWYRQDPGQGLRLIYYSQIVNDFQKGDIAEGYSVSREKKESFPLTVTSAQKNPTAFYLCASGRGGYDQPQHFGDGTRLSIL.

This clone was picked up one time. The V gene is TRBV10-1, the J gene TRBJ1-1; D call uncertain. Germline V gene sequence: CDR1 WNHNN, CDR2 SYGVQD (reference sequence). The V end was cut by 6 bases, the J end by 10 bases, with 18 bases between. This CDR3 comprises 13 residues. The CDR3, as DNA: TGCGCCAGCAGCCGCGACAATACCGGCGGAGCTTTCTTT. It codes for CASSRDNTGGAFF.

This sequence joins TRBV19 and TRBJ2-1; D perhaps matches TRBD1 (6 bases). From germline, CDR1 is LNHDA and CDR2 SQIVND (reference sequence). The V and J ends lost 5 bases and 4 bases respectively, with 9 bases between them. The CDR3 spans 13 residues. The CDR3 sequence: CASSPGQYNEQFF. CDR3 in DNA: TGTGCCAGTAGTCCAGGACAGTACAATGAGCAGTTCTTC.